One and the same sample provided the 28 T cell receptor beta chains below, sequenced in a study of blood T cell repertoires in COVID-19. TCRdb's copy holds only in-frame clones and misses some; the assay was immunoSEQ multiplex PCR. Found here are approximately 200,000 clones, 88% of them singletons; the top ten hold 3.5% to 5%. The sample taken for sequencing was peripheral blood. All receptors derive from a woman between 25 and 40 years old with acute or convalescent COVID-19.

V usage is TRBV2 and J usage is TRBJ2-1; TRBD2 agrees at 10 bases. The germline CDR1 and CDR2 sequences are SNHLY and FYNNEI. J was trimmed by 7 bases and V by 4 bases; bases with no gene match: 10. This CDR3 is 16 amino acids long. The CDR3 DNA reads as TGTGCCAGCAGTGGGCTAAGGCTAGCGGGAGTAAATGAGCAGTTCTTC. Amino acid sequence: CASSGLRLAGVNEQFF.

This clone showed up just once. The genes are TRBV5-1 and TRBJ2-5; TRBD2 matches at 7 bases. This CDR3 has 12 amino acids. Germline trimming cut 5 bases from V and 5 bases from J; bases unmatched to any gene: 3. In germline, CDR1 is SGHRS, CDR2 YFSETQ. The CDR3 DNA sequence: TGCGCCAGCAGTGGGGGGGAGGAGACCCAGTACTTC. Its protein is CASSGGEETQYF.

The chain combines TRBV5-1 with TRBJ1-2; D ambiguous. The CDR3 length is 15 residues. Germline V gene sequence: CDR1 SGHRS, CDR2 YFSETQ. Trimming stripped 0 bases from V and 0 bases from J, with 9 bases between. The CDR3 loop is CASSLVSGTNYGYTF. In nucleotides, the CDR3 is TGCGCCAGCAGCTTGGTGTCAGGTACTAACTATGGCTACACCTTC. The full variable domain, in which reference TRBV5-1 and TRBJ1-2 provide the parts outside the CDR3, is KAGVTQTPRYLIKTRGQQVTLSCSPISGHRSVSWYQQTPGQGLQFLFEYFSETQRNKGNFPGRFSGRQFSNSRSEMNVSTLELGDSALYLCASSLVSGTNYGYTFGSGTRLTVV.

This clone occurred a few times. This chain connects TRBV18 to TRBJ2-7; tentatively, D is TRBD1 (6 bases). Deletions cut 5 bases from V and 3 bases from J, with 17 bases between. The CDR3 runs to 15 residues. The germline gives CDR1 KGHSH, CDR2 LQKENI. The CDR3: CASSTQQGLGYEQYF. In DNA, the CDR3 is TGTGCCAGCTCAACCCAACAGGGTTTGGGCTACGAGCAGTACTTC.

The chain carries TRBV3-1 (or the pseudogene TRBV3-2) and TRBJ2-5, with a weak D call TRBD2 (5 bases). With 4 bases removed from V and 5 bases from J, the gap between germline ends came to 14 bases. Germline CDR1 and CDR2: LGHDT and YNNKEL (reference sequence). CDR3 size: 14 residues. CDR3: CASSLGEVGETQYF. CDR3 nucleotides: TGTGCCAGCAGCCTCGGGGAAGTGGGGGAGACCCAGTACTTC.

V usage is TRBV11-2 and J usage is TRBJ2-7; no definite D call. This CDR3 comprises 14 residues. Per germline, CDR1 SGHAT and CDR2 FQNNGV. V was pared by 1 base and J by 4 bases, with 11 bases between. The CDR3: CASSLVIRGYEQYF. The DNA of the CDR3 is TGTGCCAGCAGCTTAGTCATCCGAGGTTACGAGCAGTACTTC.

This chain links TRBV14 with TRBJ2-3, with 10 bases that match TRBD2. This CDR3 is built from 16 residues. Germline trimming cut 8 bases from V and 1 base from J; bases unmatched to any gene: 9. CDR1 is SGHDN and CDR2 is FVKESK in the germline V gene. The CDR3 region is CASGNLAGGGTDTQYF. Here the CDR3 DNA reads TGTGCCAGCGGTAATTTAGCGGGAGGCGGCACAGATACGCAGTATTTT.

The V call is TRBV5-1, the J call TRBJ2-1; 7 bases are a match to TRBD1. The germline gives CDR1 SGHRS, CDR2 YFSETQ. There are 15 residues in the CDR3. The V segment lost 2 bases and the J segment 9 bases; nucleotides outside the gene matches: 11. The CDR3 sequence: CASSLGGTGPSEQFF. The CDR3 bases are TGCGCCAGCAGCTTAGGGGGCACCGGCCCGTCTGAGCAGTTCTTC.

The gene calls are TRBV5-1 and TRBJ2-1; TRBD1 aligns across 9 bases. V gave up 7 bases and J gave up 10 bases; unmatched junction bases: 9. CDR1 and CDR2 (germline): SGHRS, YFSETQ. The CDR3 has 13 amino acids. The CDR3, as DNA: TGCGCCAGCCGCGAGGGGGACAGGGAGGAGCAGTTCTTC. This translates into CASREGDREEQFF.

The chain carries TRBV30 and TRBJ2-7; maybe TRBD2 (5 bases). The V end was cut by 4 bases, the J end by 1 base, with 17 bases between. The germline gives CDR1 GTSNPN, CDR2 SVGIG (reference sequence). CDR3 length equals 15 residues. DNA for the CDR3: TGTGCCTGGAATCTCCAGGAGGCGAATTCCTACGAGCAGTACTTC. This codes for CAWNLQEANSYEQYF.

The V gene is TRBV6-5, the J gene TRBJ2-2; D is possibly TRBD1 (5 bases). V was cut by 6 bases and J by 2 bases, with 7 bases left in between. The germline gives CDR1 MNHEY, CDR2 SVGAGI. The CDR3 runs to 13 residues. CDR3 region: CASRQDNTGELFF. The CDR3 DNA sequence: TGTGCCAGCAGACAGGACAACACCGGGGAGCTGTTTTTT.

This chain joins TRBV10-3 and TRBJ2-7, with D possibly TRBD1 on 6 matching bases. Trimming removed 10 bases from V and 5 bases from J, with 15 bases in between. Germline CDR1 reads ENHRY; CDR2 reads SYGVKD. The CDR3 is 12 residues long. The chain's CDR3 is CASQGSGDEQYF. CDR3 nucleotides: TGTGCCAGCCAGGGGTCCGGGGACGAGCAGTACTTC.

Only a few counts were recorded for this clone. The J gene is TRBJ2-7, the V gene TRBV11-3; weak D call: TRBD1 (5 bases). CDR3 length equals 13 residues. The V and J ends lost 4 bases and 4 bases respectively, with 11 bases between them. Germline CDR1 reads SGHNT; CDR2 reads YENEEA. The CDR3 region has the DNA TGTGCCAGCAGCTCGACAGTACTGTACGAGCAGTACTTC. Amino acids: CASSSTVLYEQYF.

This chain connects TRBV2 to TRBJ2-7, with TRBD2 identical over 7 bases. The CDR3 is made up of 10 amino acids. CDR1 and CDR2 from the germline V gene are SNHLY and FYNNEI. V shed 8 bases, J shed 9 bases, and the junction held 4 bases outside the gene matches. In DNA form, the CDR3 reads TGTGCCAGCGGGGAGGGAAGGCAGTACTTC. Amino acids: CASGEGRQYF.

This clone appeared a single time. The CDR3 reads CATRQAAGETQYF. In DNA form, the CDR3 reads TGTGCCACTCGACAGGCGGCCGGGGAGACCCAGTACTTC. This chain joins TRBV18 and TRBJ2-5; D is possibly TRBD1 (6 bases). V dropped 10 bases and J dropped 5 bases, with 17 bases sitting between them. Germline CDR1 and CDR2: KGHSH and LQKENI. This CDR3 spans 13 amino acids.

This rearrangement joins TRBV18 to TRBJ2-3, with D perhaps matching TRBD2 (5 bases). The CDR3 runs to 15 residues. The germline V and J ends were trimmed by 3 bases and 5 bases, with 15 bases remaining between them. CDR1 is KGHSH, CDR2 LQKENI, per germline. DNA for the CDR3: TGTGCCAGCTCACCTACGCTAACTAGTGGAGATACGCAGTATTTT. This codes for CASSPTLTSGDTQYF.

In its sample, this clone was seen once. This chain links TRBV15 with TRBJ1-2, with TRBD1 as a possible D gene (6 bases). V lost 4 bases and J lost 10, with 16 bases in between. Germline V lookup: CDR1 LNHNV, CDR2 YYDKDF (reference sequence). CDR3 length: 13 residues. This CDR3 is CATSTRTALSYTF. The CDR3 nucleotides read TGTGCCACCAGCACCCGGACAGCCCTTTCCTACACCTTC.

V usage is TRBV27 and J usage is TRBJ1-6; TRBD1 matches at 9 bases. The length of the CDR3 is 14 residues. V was pared by 8 bases and J by 6 bases, with 5 bases of the junction left unmatched. Looked up from germline, CDR1 is MNHEY and CDR2 is SMNVEV (reference sequence). CDR3 residues: CASGQGSGNSPLHF. The CDR3 nucleotides are TGTGCCAGCGGACAGGGGAGTGGTAATTCACCCCTCCACTTT.

The V and J genes are TRBV19 and TRBJ2-3; 9 bases line up with TRBD2. Germline V gene sequence: CDR1 LNHDA, CDR2 SQIVND (reference sequence). The CDR3 totals 16 residues. The trim removed 10 bases at V and 5 bases at J, leaving 16 bases unmatched. CDR3 amino acids: CATKFRVAGVGDTQYF. CDR3 nucleotides: TGTGCCACCAAATTTCGAGTAGCGGGAGTTGGAGATACGCAGTATTTT. Using reference TRBV19 and TRBJ2-3 for the parts outside the CDR3, the full variable domain is DGGITQSPKYLFRKEGQNVTLSCEQNLNHDAMYWYRQDPGQGLRLIYYSQIVNDFQKGDIAEGYSVSREKKESFPLTVTSAQKNPTAFYLCATKFRVAGVGDTQYFGPGTRLTVL.

This chain connects TRBV28 to TRBJ2-1, with D uncertain. CDR1 and CDR2 (germline): MDHEN, SYDVKM. The CDR3 length is 13 residues. V was pared by 8 bases and J by 0 bases, with 8 bases between. The DNA of the CDR3 is TGTGCCAGCGGGCTAAGCTCCTACAATGAGCAGTTCTTC. Protein product: CASGLSSYNEQFF.

This chain links TRBV9 with TRBJ2-1; the D gene is possibly TRBD1 (6 bases). The CDR3 is 14 amino acids. V gave up 4 bases and J gave up 3 bases, with 11 bases separating them. Germline V gene data show CDR1 as SGDLS and CDR2 as YYNGEE. CDR3 in DNA: TGTGCCAGCAGCCCTCGGACAGACTACAATGAGCAGTTCTTC. This codes for CASSPRTDYNEQFF.

This rearrangement joins TRBV28 to TRBJ1-3, with 8 bases matching TRBD1. J lost 3 bases, V lost 5 bases, and 6 bases had no gene match. Germline lookup yields CDR1 MDHEN and CDR2 SYDVKM. There are 15 residues in the CDR3. The CDR3: CASSPGGAGGNTIYF. The CDR3 DNA sequence: TGTGCCAGCAGTCCAGGGGGCGCGGGTGGAAACACCATATATTTT.

The CDR3 loop is CASSHLLESKGGRLNEQFF. CDR3 coding DNA: TGCGCCAGCAGCCACCTATTGGAGTCGAAGGGAGGGAGGTTAAATGAGCAGTTCTTC. The gene calls are TRBV4-1 and TRBJ2-1, with TRBD2 matching over 7 bases. The CDR3 is 19 residues long. CDR1 is MGHRA and CDR2 is YSYEKL in the germline V gene. Trimming took 3 bases from V and 7 from J; bases not matched to a gene: 21.

This clone was detected once. This chain joins TRBV9 and TRBJ2-7; D remains ambiguous. The V gene's germline CDR1 is SGDLS and CDR2 YYNGEE. Trimming pared 0 bases from V and 6 bases from J, leaving 10 bases between. The CDR3 length is 13 residues. This chain's CDR3 is CASSVGARSEQYF. In DNA form, the CDR3 reads TGTGCCAGCAGCGTAGGGGCCCGGTCCGAGCAGTACTTC.

V usage is TRBV3-1 (or the pseudogene TRBV3-2) and J usage is TRBJ2-3; 9 bases agree with TRBD2. The CDR3 has 14 amino acids. Germline loops: CDR1 LGHDT, CDR2 YNNKEL (reference sequence). V was pared by 3 bases and J by 6 bases, with 4 bases of the junction left unmatched. The CDR3 protein is CASSQREGTDTQYF. In DNA form, the CDR3 reads TGTGCCAGCAGCCAGCGGGAGGGAACGGATACGCAGTATTTT.

The CDR3: CASSSSGETQYF. The DNA of the CDR3 is TGTGCCAGCAGTTCATCCGGGGAGACCCAGTACTTC. V gene TRBV6-5 combines with J gene TRBJ2-5; no clear D. V lost 4 bases to trimming and J lost 5 bases, with 8 bases between them. Germline V gene data show CDR1 as MNHEY and CDR2 as SVGAGI. The CDR3 loop spans 12 amino acids.

This CDR3 reads CASSEIYGGGNEKLFF. DNA for the CDR3: TGTGCCAGCAGTGAAATTTATGGAGGGGGCAATGAAAAACTGTTTTTT. The rearrangement joins TRBV6-1 to TRBJ1-4; TRBD1 aligns across 7 bases. This CDR3 has 16 residues. Trimming removed 2 bases from V and 5 bases from J; junction bases left unmatched: 8. The germline V gene has CDR1 MNHNS and CDR2 SASEGT.

The chain has TRBV3-1 (or the pseudogene TRBV3-2) and TRBJ1-2; 12 bases agree with TRBD1. The CDR3 is made up of 16 amino acids. Trimming removed 0 bases from V and 2 bases from J; junction bases left unmatched: 1. In germline, CDR1 is LGHDT, CDR2 YNNKEL (reference sequence). This CDR3 reads CASSQDGTGGNYGYTF. CDR3 bases: TGTGCCAGCAGCCAAGATGGGACAGGGGGCAACTATGGCTACACCTTC.